This is a list of T cell receptor beta chains from one sample in a study of OX40 agonist ivuxolimab in advanced cancers. Method: immunoSEQ multiplex PCR; TCRdb's copy keeps in-frame clones and lacks some. The data hold 66,000 or so clones, with roughly 85% observed a single time. The sample here was CD4+ or CD8+ T cells sorted from blood, taken in a trial of the OX40 agonist ivuxolimab. The source is an adult with an advanced solid tumor such as melanoma, head and neck, liver or kidney cancer. Each CDR3 is given with its conserved first and last residue. A D gene is named only where the DNA matches it firmly. Expanded clones get a size class; other rows say once, few or many, or leave the size out.

j_gene | abundance | v_gene | d_gene | CDR3aa | CDR3nt
TRBJ2-7 | . | TRBV5-5 | TRBD1 | CASSSLGQGQLAYEQYF | TGTGCCAGCAGCTCCCTTGGACAGGGCCAACTTGCCTACGAGCAGTACTTC
TRBJ2-7 | . | TRBV5-1 | . | CASSRGSDTYEQYF | TGCGCCAGCAGTCGGGGCAGCGACACCTACGAGCAGTACTTC
TRBJ1-1 | once | TRBV6-6 | TRBD1 | CASIMTGGVLNTEAFF | TGTGCCAGCATCATGACAGGGGGCGTTTTGAACACTGAAGCTTTCTTT
TRBJ1-5 | . | TRBV9 | . | CASSVGAASNQPQHF | TGTGCCAGCAGCGTAGGTGCAGCTAGCAATCAGCCCCAGCATTTT
TRBJ2-1 | . | TRBV15 | . | CATSRDLDSNEQFF | TGTGCCACCAGCAGAGATCTGGATTCCAATGAGCAGTTCTTC
TRBJ1-1 | few | TRBV30 | . | CAWKRVSMNTEAFF | TGTGCCTGGAAGAGGGTCTCCATGAACACTGAAGCTTTCTTT
TRBJ1-6 | few | TRBV5-1 | . | CASSLGQARNSPLHF | TGCGCCAGCAGCCTAGGGCAGGCACGGAATTCACCCCTCCACTTT
TRBJ2-5 | . | TRBV10-3 | . | CAISERQGETQYF | TGTGCCATCAGTGAACGGCAGGGGGAGACCCAGTACTTC
TRBJ2-3 | . | TRBV5-4 | TRBD2 | CASSADSSGPGTDTQYF | TGTGCCAGCAGCGCGGATTCTAGCGGGCCTGGCACAGATACGCAGTATTTT
TRBJ1-2 | . | TRBV6-6 | . | CASSYSPGHNYGYTF | TGTGCCAGCAGTTACTCCCCCGGGCATAACTATGGCTACACCTTC
TRBJ2-3 | . | TRBV29-1 | TRBD2 | CSASGRLVTDTQYF | TGCAGCGCCAGCGGGAGACTTGTCACAGATACGCAGTATTTT
TRBJ1-4 | . | TRBV19 | . | CASSISRGNNEKLFF | TGTGCCAGTAGTATTTCCAGGGGCAATAATGAAAAACTGTTTTTT
TRBJ2-3 | . | TRBV5-4 | TRBD2 | CASSSMALAGGTDTQYF | TGTGCCAGCAGCTCCATGGCCCTAGCGGGGGGCACAGATACGCAGTATTTT
TRBJ2-5 | . | TRBV14 | . | CASSFQETQYF | TGTGCCAGCAGCTTTCAAGAGACCCAGTACTTC
TRBJ2-7 | . | TRBV5-1 | . | CASSSTYSYEQYF | TGCGCCAGCAGCTCGACGTACTCCTACGAGCAGTACTTC
TRBJ1-4 | few | TRBV30 | . | CAWSDLLREKLFF | TGTGCCTGGAGCGACCTCCTTAGGGAAAAACTGTTTTTT
TRBJ1-1 | once | TRBV29-1 | . | CSVEFSPNTEAFF | TGCAGCGTTGAGTTTTCCCCGAACACTGAAGCTTTCTTT
TRBJ2-3 | . | TRBV12-1 | . | CASSYGIAGPARNTQYF | TGTGCCAGCAGCTATGGGATAGCGGGTCCGGCAAGGAATACGCAGTATTTT
TRBJ1-2 | . | TRBV6-6 | TRBD1 | CASSPPTGEGYTF | TGTGCCAGCAGTCCGCCGACAGGGGAAGGCTACACCTTC
TRBJ2-3 | . | TRBV7-2 | . | CASSPGRGFTDTQYF | TGTGCCAGCAGCCCAGGCCGGGGATTCACAGATACGCAGTATTTT
TRBJ1-1 | few | TRBV19 | . | CASSIEHSMNTEAFF | TGTGCCAGTAGTATAGAGCACAGCATGAACACTGAAGCTTTCTTT
TRBJ2-3 | . | TRBV6-1 | . | CASSEFAGPGGDTQYF | TGTGCCAGCAGTGAATTTGCCGGGCCCGGTGGGGATACGCAGTATTTT
TRBJ2-2 | . | TRBV5-6 | . | CASSLGISEITGELFF | TGTGCCAGCAGCTTGGGAATCTCAGAAATCACCGGGGAGCTGTTTTTT
TRBJ2-7 | . | TRBV7-9 | TRBD1 | CASSLGQGKNEGYF | TGTGCCAGCAGCTTAGGACAGGGAAAAAACGAGGGGTACTTC
TRBJ2-3 | . | TRBV6-1 | TRBD2 | CASSESTSGNTDTQYF | TGTGCCAGCAGTGAGTCTACTAGCGGCAACACAGATACGCAGTATTTT
TRBJ1-2 | . | TRBV10-2 | . | CASSAFPDGGYTF | TGCGCCAGCAGCGCATTCCCGGATGGGGGCTACACCTTC
TRBJ2-3 | . | TRBV7-2 | . | CASSLGGHRTDTQYF | TGTGCCAGCAGCTTAGGAGGCCACCGCACAGATACGCAGTATTTT
TRBJ2-7 | few | TRBV5-4 | TRBD2 | CASSRLPGTIQNSYEQYF | TGTGCCAGCAGCCGCCTCCCCGGGACTATCCAAAACTCCTACGAGCAGTACTTC